This T cell receptor beta chain derives from a study of a mutant IDH1 vaccine in newly diagnosed glioma. Study at large: Vaccines were first given 4-6 weeks after radiotherapy alone, or with temozolomide cycles. Earlier treatment was radiotherapy, temozolomide, or both, with most getting both. Visit V12 was conducted at week 35 as the safety follow-up. Visit V13 came later, at week 47.

As concerns this clone: Antigen specificity is unknown.

The repertoire was sequenced with immunoSEQ multiplex PCR; TCRdb's copy has only in-frame clones and lacks some. The sample records roughly 50,000 clones, roughly 80% being singletons. Trimming stripped 4 bases from V and 2 bases from J, with 11 bases between. CDR1 and CDR2 from the germline V gene are SNHLY and FYNNEI. This CDR3 region has 14 residues. Time point: week 35, safety follow-up. Doses of 300 ug of mutant IDH1 20-mer peptide were given with topical imiquimod. In every donor, the tumor was a new WHO grade 3 or 4 IDH1-mutant, ATRX-lost astrocytoma. The receptor comes from a middle-aged man with glioma. The chain links TRBV2 to TRBJ1-2, with no clear D. Sample: PBMCs, taken from a glioma patient whose treatment included an IDH1 peptide vaccine. The CDR3 DNA follows: TGTGCCAGCAGTGTCCGGAACGAGAACTATGGCTACACCTTC. Translating gives CASSVRNENYGYTF.